This is a list of T cell receptor beta chains from one sample in a study of vaccination and CD4 T cells after COVID-19. A single record per CDR3 protein comes from TCRdb applying MiXCR to the PCR reads. This table holds fewer than 10,000 distinct CDR3 sequences, about 33% found once. Which antigens these TCRs recognize remains unknown. The specimen was CD4+ T cells from blood, cultured in vitro. These receptors were taken from a human donor in good health. Both conserved end residues are part of each CDR3.

cdr3_aa v_call
CASSLTANNSPLHF TRBV12-3/TRBV12-4
CASSLDPNTEAFF TRBV11-2
CASRQQGRNQPQHF TRBV2
CASSYSSGSYHNEQFF TRBV6-2/TRBV6-3
CASSASGIYNEQFF TRBV6-1
CASSQGRGTAYEQYF TRBV11-2
CASSLYGQGAFTEAFF TRBV11-2
CASSVKALAGVQETQYF TRBV9
CSARVQGLSGANVLTF TRBV20-1
CASSITGSRHYEQYF TRBV19
CASGDHNLNTEAFF TRBV5-8
CASAAGGRNTGELFF TRBV24-1
CASSPWDRGPDGYTF TRBV7-2
CSASLGNDNQPQHF TRBV20-1
CASSRQGIHEQYF TRBV5-8
CASSLEARAYEQYF TRBV11-2
CATSDLWDSTDTQYF TRBV24-1
CASSSTILSTGSNNSPLHF TRBV27
CSAPWNTEAFF TRBV20-1
CACPRGQGTLDNYGYTF TRBV30
CATSRAGSSYEQYF TRBV15
CASSSRTSGQETQYF TRBV11-2